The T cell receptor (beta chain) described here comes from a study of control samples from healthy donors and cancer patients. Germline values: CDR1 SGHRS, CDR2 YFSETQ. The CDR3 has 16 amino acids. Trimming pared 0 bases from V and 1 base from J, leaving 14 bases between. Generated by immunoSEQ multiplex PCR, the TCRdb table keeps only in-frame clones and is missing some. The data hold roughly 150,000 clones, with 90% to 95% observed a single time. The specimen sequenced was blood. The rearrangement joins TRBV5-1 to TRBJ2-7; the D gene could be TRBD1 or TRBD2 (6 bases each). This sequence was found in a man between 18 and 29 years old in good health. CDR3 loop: CASSLAGAAGSYEQYF. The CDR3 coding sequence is TGCGCCAGCAGCTTGGCGGGGGCGGCGGGGTCCTACGAGCAGTACTTC.